This T cell receptor beta chain was identified during a study of cytomegalovirus exposure and HLA in healthy donors. The overall study: In an earlier analysis, around 120 million unique TCR beta sequences were found from 150 million to 200 million T cells.

A multiplex PCR was run with 60 Vbeta primers and 13 Jbeta primers. Method: immunoSEQ multiplex PCR; TCRdb's copy keeps in-frame clones and lacks some. The sample consists of nearly 65,000 clones, under 85% of them appearing once. CDR3 length: 15 residues. J gave up 3 bases and V 2 bases, and 5 bases lay outside the gene matches. Looked up from germline, CDR1 is SGHNT and CDR2 is YENEEA. This chain connects TRBV11-3 to TRBJ2-3; 7 nucleotides match TRBD1. Material for sequencing was PBMCs. The sequence was collected from a man aged 50 to 60 in good health and CMV-seronegative. The CDR3 sequence is CASSLQGQRTDTQYF. CDR3 in DNA: TGTGCCAGCAGCTTACAGGGACAGAGGACAGATACGCAGTATTTT.